These T cell receptor beta chains were read from a single sample in a study of T-cell memory formation after mild COVID-19. TCRdb analysed the 5' RACE reads with MiXCR anew, one entry per CDR3 protein. There are about 410,000 distinct CDR3 sequences in the sample; 20% to 25% occur only once, and around 14% lies in the top ten. The sequenced material came from PBMCs or a T cell subset sorted from them (not recorded which). Source of these receptors: an adult woman who had mild COVID-19 (a few samples of this study predate the infection). Cell type and time point are not known. The CDR3 runs from the conserved cysteine through the conserved F or W. The D gene is left open where the match is weak. Size is omitted from some rows. Given values are once, few, many or a class for expanded clones.

CDR3 protein: CASSVSGQGNSPLHF
CDR3 DNA: TGTGCCAGCAGCGTAAGCGGACAGGGAAATTCACCCCTCCACTTT
D gene: TRBD1
J gene: TRBJ1-6
clone size: few
V gene: TRBV9

CDR3 protein: CATSRDFSETQYF
CDR3 DNA: TGTGCCACCAGCAGAGATTTTTCGGAGACCCAGTACTTC
D gene: -
J gene: TRBJ2-5
clone size: -
V gene: TRBV15

CDR3 protein: CASREGLASITDTQYF
CDR3 DNA: TGTGCCAGCAGGGAGGGACTAGCGAGCATCACAGATACGCAGTATTTT
D gene: TRBD2
J gene: TRBJ2-3
clone size: -
V gene: TRBV7-9

CDR3 protein: CSVGEGSSSGNTIYF
CDR3 DNA: TGCAGCGTTGGCGAGGGTTCCTCCTCTGGAAACACCATATATTTT
D gene: -
J gene: TRBJ1-3
clone size: -
V gene: TRBV29-1

CDR3 protein: CASSLTGTASLRHYGYTF
CDR3 DNA: TGTGCCAGCAGCCTGACCGGGACAGCTTCACTAAGACACTATGGCTACACCTTC
D gene: TRBD1
J gene: TRBJ1-2
clone size: few
V gene: TRBV7-9

CDR3 protein: CASRSAVGYGYTF
CDR3 DNA: TGTGCCAGCAGGTCCGCCGTCGGCTATGGCTACACCTTC
D gene: -
J gene: TRBJ1-2
clone size: -
V gene: TRBV25-1

CDR3 protein: CASSSSRGDSDTQYF
CDR3 DNA: TGCGCCAGCAGCTCTTCACGTGGTGACTCGGATACGCAGTATTTT
D gene: -
J gene: TRBJ2-3
clone size: -
V gene: TRBV5-1

CDR3 protein: CASRGDSSGNTIYF
CDR3 DNA: TGCGCCAGCAGGGGGGACTCCTCTGGAAACACCATATATTTT
D gene: -
J gene: TRBJ1-3
clone size: -
V gene: TRBV10-2

CDR3 protein: CSVALGQMNTEAFF
CDR3 DNA: TGCAGCGTCGCCCTCGGACAGATGAACACTGAAGCTTTCTTT
D gene: -
J gene: TRBJ1-1
clone size: few
V gene: TRBV29-1

CDR3 protein: CASGLRPGTRGSWETQYF
CDR3 DNA: TGCGCCAGCGGGTTACGGCCAGGGACGCGCGGAAGCTGGGAGACCCAGTACTTC
D gene: -
J gene: TRBJ2-5
clone size: -
V gene: TRBV5-1

CDR3 protein: CASSLDPGQGASYGYTF
CDR3 DNA: TGTGCCAGCAGTTTGGACCCGGGACAGGGGGCTTCCTATGGCTACACCTTC
D gene: TRBD1
J gene: TRBJ1-2
clone size: -
V gene: TRBV12-3/TRBV12-4

CDR3 protein: CASSGLAYEQYF
CDR3 DNA: TGTGCCAGCAGTGGTCTAGCCTACGAGCAGTACTTC
D gene: -
J gene: TRBJ2-7
clone size: many
V gene: TRBV6-2/TRBV6-3

CDR3 protein: CASSMRDSGGATDTQYF
CDR3 DNA: TGTGCCAGCAGCATGAGGGATAGCGGGGGGGCCACAGATACGCAGTATTTT
D gene: TRBD2
J gene: TRBJ2-3
clone size: -
V gene: TRBV12-3/TRBV12-4

CDR3 protein: CASSLSAGGKYEQYF
CDR3 DNA: TGTGCCAGCAGTTTATCAGCGGGAGGAAAGTACGAGCAGTACTTC
D gene: TRBD2
J gene: TRBJ2-7
clone size: few
V gene: TRBV6-5

CDR3 protein: CSARWLAGGSTDTQYF
CDR3 DNA: TGCAGTGCTAGGTGGCTAGCGGGAGGGAGCACAGATACGCAGTATTTT
D gene: TRBD2
J gene: TRBJ2-3
clone size: -
V gene: TRBV20-1

CDR3 protein: CSARAPGVRAKNIQYF
CDR3 DNA: TGCAGTGCTAGGGCCCCGGGGGTTAGGGCCAAAAACATTCAGTACTTC
D gene: -
J gene: TRBJ2-4
clone size: -
V gene: TRBV20-1

CDR3 protein: CASTLRGGSTEAFF
CDR3 DNA: TGTGCCAGCACCCTAAGGGGGGGCTCTACTGAAGCTTTCTTT
D gene: -
J gene: TRBJ1-1
clone size: -
V gene: TRBV6-5

CDR3 protein: CASGTDSYNEQFF
CDR3 DNA: TGTGCCTCCGGGACAGATTCCTACAATGAGCAGTTCTTC
D gene: TRBD1
J gene: TRBJ2-1
clone size: -
V gene: TRBV12-3/TRBV12-4

CDR3 protein: CASSGGAGDYGYTF
CDR3 DNA: TGCGCCAGCAGCGGGGGAGCCGGGGACTATGGCTACACCTTC
D gene: -
J gene: TRBJ1-2
clone size: few
V gene: TRBV5-1

CDR3 protein: CASTLGGARDTQYF
CDR3 DNA: TGCGCCAGCACCTTAGGAGGGGCGAGAGATACGCAGTATTTT
D gene: -
J gene: TRBJ2-3
clone size: few
V gene: TRBV5-1

CDR3 protein: CASSSTPGTEAFF
CDR3 DNA: TGTGCCAGCAGCTCTACGCCAGGTACTGAAGCTTTCTTT
D gene: -
J gene: TRBJ1-1
clone size: few
V gene: TRBV7-9

CDR3 protein: CASSGSPGSDDEQYF
CDR3 DNA: TGCGCCAGCAGCGGCTCCCCGGGATCAGACGACGAGCAGTACTTC
D gene: -
J gene: TRBJ2-7
clone size: -
V gene: TRBV5-1

CDR3 protein: CASSVTGRGPPLHF
CDR3 DNA: TGTGCCAGCAGTGTTACAGGTCGGGGGCCACCCCTCCACTTT
D gene: -
J gene: TRBJ1-6
clone size: -
V gene: TRBV12-3/TRBV12-4